A selection of T cell receptor beta chains follows, all from one sample in a study of blood T cell repertoires in COVID-19. The assay was immunoSEQ multiplex PCR, and TCRdb's table has in-frame clones only and misses some. The sample has around 220,000 clones; roughly nine tenths are singletons. Sample: peripheral blood. All receptors derive from a man aged 40-50 years with active or convalescent COVID-19. CDR3s include the opening cysteine and the closing phenylalanine or tryptophan. D genes are given only for firm matches. A clone size is listed for some rows: how often the clone was seen (once, few, many), or a class if it is expanded.

J gene,V gene,clone size,D gene,CDR3 DNA,CDR3 protein
TRBJ1-2,TRBV23-1,.,TRBD1,TGCGCCGATACGACAGGGGGCTTGGACTATGGCTACACCTTC,CADTTGGLDYGYTF
TRBJ2-7,TRBV19,.,.,TGTGCCAGTACCCCTGGCGGCAATCTAGAGCAGTACTTC,CASTPGGNLEQYF
TRBJ1-5,TRBV28,.,.,TGTGCCAGCATGATCCCGGGGAAGCCCCAGCATTTT,CASMIPGKPQHF
TRBJ2-2,TRBV9,.,.,TGTGCCAGCAGCTTCTACACCGGGGAGCTGTTTTTT,CASSFYTGELFF
TRBJ1-5,TRBV4-1,once,TRBD1,TGCGCCAGCAGTGGGGACAGGAGCAATCAGCCCCAGCATTTT,CASSGDRSNQPQHF
TRBJ1-3,TRBV6-5,.,.,TGTGCCAGCAGCCCGGGGGGCACTGGAAACACCATATATTTT,CASSPGGTGNTIYF
TRBJ2-7,TRBV21-1,.,.,TGTGCCAAGCCGGGGGGACGCCAGCAGTACTTC,CAKPGGRQQYF
TRBJ2-7,TRBV21-1,.,.,TGTGCCAGCAGCAAATGGGGCTACACAGGGGGTGTGTACGAGCAGTACTTC,CASSKWGYTGGVYEQYF
TRBJ2-7,TRBV19,.,.,TGTGCCAGTAGTACGCGTCGTATGGAGCCCTCCTACGAGCAGTACTTC,CASSTRRMEPSYEQYF
TRBJ1-6,TRBV5-1,.,TRBD1,TGCGCCAGCAGCTTGAATGGACAGGGGAGCTCACCCCTCCACTTT,CASSLNGQGSSPLHF
TRBJ2-7,TRBV15,.,.,TGTGCCACCAGCACTCCAAAAAGGGGTTTCGAGCAGTACTTC,CATSTPKRGFEQYF
TRBJ2-1,TRBV25-1,.,TRBD2,TGTGCCAGCAGTGACGGGACTAGCGTGTACAATGAGCAGTTCTTC,CASSDGTSVYNEQFF
TRBJ2-7,TRBV27,.,.,TGTGCCAGCAGTTTCGGAGGGCCGGGTTCCTACGAGCAGTACTTC,CASSFGGPGSYEQYF
TRBJ1-5,TRBV15,.,.,TGTGCCACCAGCAGAGATAAGGGGGTCGGTCAGCCCCAGCATTTT,CATSRDKGVGQPQHF
TRBJ2-5,TRBV7-9,.,.,TGTGCCAGCAGCCTTCTTAGGACAAGAGAAGAGACCCAGTACTTC,CASSLLRTREETQYF
TRBJ2-2,TRBV6-5,.,.,TGTGCCAGCAGTTATCTAGCCGGGGAGCTGTTTTTT,CASSYLAGELFF
TRBJ1-3,TRBV4-2,.,TRBD1,TGTGCCAGCAGCCAAGATCTGGACAGGGGGGCTGGAAACACCATATATTTT,CASSQDLDRGAGNTIYF
TRBJ2-1,TRBV6-5,.,TRBD2,TGTGCCAGCAGTTACATAGCGGGGGGGTCCAATGAGCAGTTCTTC,CASSYIAGGSNEQFF
TRBJ2-7,TRBV27,few,TRBD1,TGTGCCAGCGCCCGTACAGGGGGCGCCTACGAGCAGTACTTC,CASARTGGAYEQYF
TRBJ2-7,TRBV2,.,.,TGTGCCAGCAGCCGCACCTCTTCGCCGGGACAAATAACCTACGAGCAGTACTTC,CASSRTSSPGQITYEQYF
TRBJ2-7,TRBV27,.,TRBD2,TGTGCCAGCAGTATCTCTAGCGGGGGTGGTGGCGAGCAGTACTTC,CASSISSGGGGEQYF
TRBJ1-5,TRBV27,.,TRBD1,TGTGCCAGCAGTCCGTTAACAGGGGAACGAAATCAGCCCCAGCATTTT,CASSPLTGERNQPQHF
TRBJ2-2,TRBV30,.,.,TGTGCCTGGAGCGCCGGGGAGCTGTTTTTT,CAWSAGELFF
TRBJ1-1,TRBV27,.,.,TGTGCCAGCAGTTTATTCTCCGGCACTGAAGCTTTCTTT,CASSLFSGTEAFF
TRBJ1-3,TRBV14,.,.,TGTGCCAGCAGCCGAGAGAGAACGGGAAACACCATATATTTT,CASSRERTGNTIYF
TRBJ1-2,TRBV6-1,.,.,TGTGCCAGCAGTGATACGCCCGGGGGCTATGGCTACACCTTC,CASSDTPGGYGYTF
TRBJ1-5,TRBV27,.,.,TGTGCCAGCGGCAGGGGCAATCAGCCCCAGCATTTT,CASGRGNQPQHF
TRBJ2-1,TRBV7-9,.,TRBD2,TGTGCCAGCAGCTCGACTAGCGGGAGCTCCTACAATGAGCAGTTCTTC,CASSSTSGSSYNEQFF
TRBJ1-5,TRBV19,.,.,TGTGCCAGTAGTATAGTTGCGTATAGCAATCAGCCCCAGCATTTT,CASSIVAYSNQPQHF
TRBJ2-7,TRBV27,.,TRBD1,TGTGCCAGCAGGGCGCCGGGACAGGGGACCTACGAGCAGTACTTC,CASRAPGQGTYEQYF
TRBJ2-2,TRBV11-2,.,TRBD2,TGTGCCAGCAGCGCCCGTGGAGCGGGGGGCGACACCGGGGAGCTGTTTTTT,CASSARGAGGDTGELFF
TRBJ2-1,TRBV18,.,TRBD2,TGTGCCAGCTCACCCCCTAGCGGGGGGGCCTACAATGAGCAGTTCTTC,CASSPPSGGAYNEQFF
TRBJ1-2,TRBV6-5,.,TRBD1,TGTGCCAGCAGCCTAACAGGGGGCTATGGCTACACCTTC,CASSLTGGYGYTF
TRBJ2-5,TRBV12-3/TRBV12-4,.,.,TGTGCCAGCAGAGGGGGAGAGGAGACCCAGTACTTC,CASRGGEETQYF
TRBJ1-4,TRBV10-1,.,.,TGCGCCAGCAGTCTGGGCGGGCAAGCGGGAGAAAAACTGTTTTTT,CASSLGGQAGEKLFF
TRBJ1-1,TRBV28,.,TRBD1,TGTGCCAGCATAGGGGCAGGGGGCGGGAACACTGAAGCTTTCTTT,CASIGAGGGNTEAFF
TRBJ1-4,TRBV4-1,.,.,TGCGCCAGCAGCCAAGGTGGGGCTGGGCCAACTAATGAAAAACTGTTTTTT,CASSQGGAGPTNEKLFF